Reported below is one TCR beta chain. CDR3 length equals 14 residues. The V gene's germline CDR1 is LNHNV and CDR2 YYDKDF (reference sequence). V dropped 1 base and J dropped 7; count of bases not matched to a gene: 2. On average, the one heparinised blood draw given by each donor was approximately 100 mL. By way of CD45RO/CCR7/CD25/CD127/CD95/CD27, the CD4+ regulatory, stem cell-like memory, central memory and naive cells were sorted. Every isolated RNA sample was fully reverse transcribed, so sequencing captured expressed TCRB transcripts. Profiling relied on immunoSEQ multiplex PCR, and the TCRdb table lists in-frame clones only, not all of them. Of some 150,000 clones listed, over 8.5% are singletons. This sample was included in a study of beta chain features in type 1 diabetes.

The receptor comes from a young man in good health. V usage is TRBV15 and J usage is TRBJ2-1, with 9 bases fitting TRBD2. Specimen: central memory CD4+ T cells from blood. CDR3 loop: CATSRGTSVNEQFF. The CDR3 DNA sequence: TGTGCCACCAGCAGAGGGACTAGCGTAAATGAGCAGTTCTTC.